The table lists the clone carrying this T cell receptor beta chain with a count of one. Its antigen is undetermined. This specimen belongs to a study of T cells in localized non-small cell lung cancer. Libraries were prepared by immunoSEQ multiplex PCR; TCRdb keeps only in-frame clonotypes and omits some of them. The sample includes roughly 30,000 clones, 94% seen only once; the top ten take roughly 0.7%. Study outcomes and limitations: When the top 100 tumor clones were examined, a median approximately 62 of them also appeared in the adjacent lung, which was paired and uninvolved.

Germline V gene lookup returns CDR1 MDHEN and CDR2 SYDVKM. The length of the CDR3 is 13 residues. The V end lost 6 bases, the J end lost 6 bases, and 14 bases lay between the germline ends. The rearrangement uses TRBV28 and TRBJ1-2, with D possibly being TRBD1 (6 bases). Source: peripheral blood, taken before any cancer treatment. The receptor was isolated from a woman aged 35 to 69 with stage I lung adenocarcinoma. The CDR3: CASRLHRDDGYTF. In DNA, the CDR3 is TGTGCCAGCAGACTCCACAGGGACGATGGCTACACCTTC.